A selection of T cell receptor beta chains follows, all from one sample in a study of shared clonotypes between healthy human individuals. Using immunoSEQ multiplex PCR, the repertoire was profiled, and TCRdb retains in-frame clones only, with some absent. This table holds 2.3 million or so clones, 90% to 95% found once. Sequencing input: naive CD4+ T cells from PBMCs. These receptors all stem from a man between 18 and 35 years old in good health. Some clones in this sample may be carry-over from other donors' samples. Each CDR3 is given with its conserved first and last residue. The D gene is left open where the match is weak. Only some rows state a clone size, as once, few, many or a class for expanded clones.

DNA: TGCGCCAGCAGCTACGGACAGGGAAACTATGGCTACACCTTC
CDR3: CASSYGQGNYGYTF
J: TRBJ1-2
D: TRBD1
size: .
V: TRBV5-1
length: 14

DNA: TGTGCCAGCAGACGGGAGGGCAGGGGTAGAGGCAATCAGCCCCAGCATTTT
CDR3: CASRREGRGRGNQPQHF
J: TRBJ1-5
D: .
size: .
V: TRBV28
length: 17

DNA: TGTGCCAGCAGTGAACCTGGACTTGTCGGTGAGCAGTTCTTC
CDR3: CASSEPGLVGEQFF
J: TRBJ2-1
D: .
size: .
V: TRBV6-1
length: 14

DNA: TGCGCCAGCAGTCAATCGAAGACAGGGGGCTCCTACGAGCAGTACTTC
CDR3: CASSQSKTGGSYEQYF
J: TRBJ2-7
D: TRBD1
size: .
V: TRBV23-1
length: 16

DNA: TGTGCCAGCAGTTTACTCCGGGACGGTTCCTACGAGCAGTACTTC
CDR3: CASSLLRDGSYEQYF
J: TRBJ2-7
D: .
size: .
V: TRBV28
length: 15

DNA: TGTGCCAGCGGGGGTTGGGAGCAGTACTTC
CDR3: CASGGWEQYF
J: TRBJ2-7
D: .
size: .
V: TRBV28
length: 10

DNA: TGTGCCAGCAGCCAAGTTCCGACCGGGAGCTACAATGAGCAGTTCTTC
CDR3: CASSQVPTGSYNEQFF
J: TRBJ2-1
D: .
size: .
V: TRBV4-2
length: 16

DNA: TGTGCCAGTCTACGGACAGGGATCGGTGGTGGCTACACCTTC
CDR3: CASLRTGIGGGYTF
J: TRBJ1-2
D: TRBD1
size: .
V: TRBV28
length: 14

DNA: TGCGCCAGCAGCTTGGACTTAAGCTCCTACAATGAGCAGTTCTTC
CDR3: CASSLDLSSYNEQFF
J: TRBJ2-1
D: .
size: few
V: TRBV5-1
length: 15

DNA: TGCGCCAGCAGCTTAAGTACTTCTGGCGGGAGTGCCTACGAGCAGTACTTC
CDR3: CASSLSTSGGSAYEQYF
J: TRBJ2-7
D: TRBD2
size: once
V: TRBV5-1
length: 17

DNA: TGTGCCAGCAGTTTCCTGGGAATAGACGAGCAGTACTTC
CDR3: CASSFLGIDEQYF
J: TRBJ2-7
D: .
size: .
V: TRBV27
length: 13

DNA: TGTGCCAGCAGCTCAGGGACAGGCCTCTACAATGAGCAGTTCTTC
CDR3: CASSSGTGLYNEQFF
J: TRBJ2-1
D: TRBD1
size: .
V: TRBV7-3
length: 15

DNA: TGTGCCAGCAGCGTAGGGACACAGGGGACGGGCTATGGCACGCAGTATTTT
CDR3: CASSVGTQGTGYGTQYF
J: TRBJ2-3
D: TRBD1
size: .
V: TRBV9
length: 17

DNA: TGTGCCATCAGTGCACATTCTGACAGAAGCAATCAGCCCCAGCATTTT
CDR3: CAISAHSDRSNQPQHF
J: TRBJ1-5
D: .
size: once
V: TRBV6-1
length: 16

DNA: TGCAGTGCTACAGACAATGAGCAGTTCTTC
CDR3: CSATDNEQFF
J: TRBJ2-1
D: .
size: .
V: TRBV20-1
length: 10

DNA: TGTGCCAGCAGTTACCAAGATGACAGGTCCGGGGAGCTGTTTTTT
CDR3: CASSYQDDRSGELFF
J: TRBJ2-2
D: .
size: .
V: TRBV6-6
length: 15

DNA: TGTGCCAGCTCACCATTCAGCCAGCGGGAGGGCCTGTCCGGGGAGCTGTTTTTT
CDR3: CASSPFSQREGLSGELFF
J: TRBJ2-2
D: TRBD2
size: .
V: TRBV18
length: 18

DNA: TGTGCCAGCAGTTATCCCAGCGGGCACGAGCAGTACTTC
CDR3: CASSYPSGHEQYF
J: TRBJ2-7
D: .
size: .
V: TRBV6-9
length: 13

DNA: TGTGCCAGCGCTGCGGGAGAAAATGAGCAGTTCTTC
CDR3: CASAAGENEQFF
J: TRBJ2-1
D: TRBD2
size: few
V: TRBV7-9
length: 12

DNA: TGTGCCAGCAGCTTGGCCCGGCCAGGAGGTCAGGGAGATACGCAGTATTTT
CDR3: CASSLARPGGQGDTQYF
J: TRBJ2-3
D: .
size: .
V: TRBV5-4
length: 17

DNA: TGTGCCAGCAGGGTTCTAGCGGCCGGCATCTATGAGCAGTTCTTC
CDR3: CASRVLAAGIYEQFF
J: TRBJ2-1
D: TRBD2
size: .
V: TRBV2
length: 15

DNA: TGCAGCGTTCAAAAAAATTTCGGGCCCTCCTACAATGAGCAGTTCTTC
CDR3: CSVQKNFGPSYNEQFF
J: TRBJ2-1
D: .
size: .
V: TRBV29-1
length: 16

DNA: TGTGCCAGCAGTAGTTTGGGACTCCCTCGGGAGGGGGACTTCCCCACAGATACGCAGTATTTT
CDR3: CASSSLGLPREGDFPTDTQYF
J: TRBJ2-3
D: TRBD2
size: .
V: TRBV28
length: 21

DNA: TGTGCCAGCGGAGCTAGCGGAGATTACAATGAGCAGTTCTTC
CDR3: CASGASGDYNEQFF
J: TRBJ2-1
D: TRBD2
size: .
V: TRBV28
length: 14

DNA: TGTGCCAGCAGTGATGTGGGGCAGGGGGCCAACGTCCTGACTTTC
CDR3: CASSDVGQGANVLTF
J: TRBJ2-6
D: .
size: .
V: TRBV25-1
length: 15

DNA: TGTGCCAGCAGCTTACGGGCGGGCACCGGGGAGCTGTTTTTT
CDR3: CASSLRAGTGELFF
J: TRBJ2-2
D: .
size: once
V: TRBV7-2
length: 14

DNA: TGCAGCGCAGGGCCCCGGGGAGGGGGTGGCGAGCAGTACTTC
CDR3: CSAGPRGGGGEQYF
J: TRBJ2-7
D: .
size: .
V: TRBV29-1
length: 14